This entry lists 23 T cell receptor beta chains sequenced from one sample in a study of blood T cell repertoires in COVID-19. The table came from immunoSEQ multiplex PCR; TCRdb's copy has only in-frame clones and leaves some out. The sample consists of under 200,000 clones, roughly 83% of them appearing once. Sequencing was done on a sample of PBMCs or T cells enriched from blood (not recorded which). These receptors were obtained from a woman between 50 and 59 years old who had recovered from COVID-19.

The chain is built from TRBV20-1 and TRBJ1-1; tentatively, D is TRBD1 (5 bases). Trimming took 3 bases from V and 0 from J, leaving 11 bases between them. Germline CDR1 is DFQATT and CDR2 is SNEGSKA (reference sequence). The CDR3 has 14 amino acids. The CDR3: CSASRWTLNTEAFF. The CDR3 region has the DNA TGCAGTGCTAGTCGCTGGACACTGAACACTGAAGCTTTCTTT.

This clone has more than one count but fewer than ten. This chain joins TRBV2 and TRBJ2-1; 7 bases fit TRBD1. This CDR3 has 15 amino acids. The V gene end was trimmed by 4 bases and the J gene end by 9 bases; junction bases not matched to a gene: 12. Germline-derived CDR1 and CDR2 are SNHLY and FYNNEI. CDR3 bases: TGTGCCAGCAGTGTCCGGGACAGAAAATCCGGTGAGCAGTTCTTC. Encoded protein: CASSVRDRKSGEQFF.

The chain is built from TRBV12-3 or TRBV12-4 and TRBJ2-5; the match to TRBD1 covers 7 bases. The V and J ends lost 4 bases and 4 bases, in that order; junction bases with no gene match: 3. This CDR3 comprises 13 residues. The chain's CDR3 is CASSWDSGETQYF. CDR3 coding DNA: TGTGCCAGCAGTTGGGACAGCGGAGAGACCCAGTACTTC.

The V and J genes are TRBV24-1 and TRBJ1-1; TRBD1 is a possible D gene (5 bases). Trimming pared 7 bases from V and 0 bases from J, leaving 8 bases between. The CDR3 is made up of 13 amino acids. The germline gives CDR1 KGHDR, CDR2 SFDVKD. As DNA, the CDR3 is TGTGCCACCAGGGACAACATGAACACTGAAGCTTTCTTT. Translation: CATRDNMNTEAFF.

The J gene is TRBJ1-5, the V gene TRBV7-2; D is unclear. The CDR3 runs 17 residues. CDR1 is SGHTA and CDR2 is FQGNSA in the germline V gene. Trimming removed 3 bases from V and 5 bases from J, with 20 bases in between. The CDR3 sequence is CASSFRSKSRADQPQHF. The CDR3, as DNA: TGTGCCAGCAGCTTTCGGTCGAAGTCCCGTGCGGATCAGCCCCAGCATTTT.

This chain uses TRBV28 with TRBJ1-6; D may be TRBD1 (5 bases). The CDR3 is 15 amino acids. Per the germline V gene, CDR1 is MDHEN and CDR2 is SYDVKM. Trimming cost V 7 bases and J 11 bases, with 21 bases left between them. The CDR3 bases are TGTGCCAGCAAGGCCAGGCCCGCCGGGGGTCCACCCCTCCACTTT. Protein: CASKARPAGGPPLHF.

The CDR3 coding sequence is TGTGCCATCAAAGGGACTAGCGCGGTAGATACGCAGTATTTT. Encoded protein: CAIKGTSAVDTQYF. The V gene is TRBV10-3, the J gene TRBJ2-3; 10 bases are shared with TRBD2. Germline trimming cut 7 bases from V and 5 bases from J; bases unmatched to any gene: 6. The CDR3 runs to 14 residues. Germline assignment: CDR1 ENHRY and CDR2 SYGVKD.

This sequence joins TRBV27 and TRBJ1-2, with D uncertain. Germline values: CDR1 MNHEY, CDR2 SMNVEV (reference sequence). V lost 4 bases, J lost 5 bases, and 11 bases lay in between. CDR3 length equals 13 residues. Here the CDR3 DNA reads TGTGCCAGCAGTTCCAACCAGGCTTATGGCTACACCTTC. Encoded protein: CASSSNQAYGYTF.

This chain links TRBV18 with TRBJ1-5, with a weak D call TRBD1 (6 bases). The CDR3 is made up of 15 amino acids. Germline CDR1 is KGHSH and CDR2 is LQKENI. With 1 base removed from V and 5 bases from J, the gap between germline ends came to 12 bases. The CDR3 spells CASSPRQGQHQPQHF. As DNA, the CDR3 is TGTGCCAGCTCACCACGGCAGGGGCAGCATCAGCCCCAGCATTTT.

The CDR3, as DNA: TGTGCCAGCAGCACACCGCCGGGTCACACTGAAGCTTTCTTT. It codes for CASSTPPGHTEAFF. V and J are TRBV11-3 and TRBJ1-1; D remains ambiguous. The V gene's germline CDR1 is SGHNT and CDR2 YENEEA. CDR3 length equals 14 residues. V lost 5 bases and J 3 bases, leaving 13 bases between the germline ends.

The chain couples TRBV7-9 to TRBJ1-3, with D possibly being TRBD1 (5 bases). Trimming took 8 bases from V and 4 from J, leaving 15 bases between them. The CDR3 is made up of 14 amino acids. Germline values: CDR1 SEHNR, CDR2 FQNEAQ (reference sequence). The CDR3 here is CASERGSSGNTIYF. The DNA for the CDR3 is TGTGCCAGCGAAAGGGGTTCCTCCGGAAACACCATATATTTT.

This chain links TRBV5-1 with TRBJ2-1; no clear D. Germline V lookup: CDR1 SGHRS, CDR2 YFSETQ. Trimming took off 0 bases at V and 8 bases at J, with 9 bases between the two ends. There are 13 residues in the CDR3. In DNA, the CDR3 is TGCGCCAGCAGCTTGGTATCGACACATGAGCAGTTCTTC. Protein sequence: CASSLVSTHEQFF.

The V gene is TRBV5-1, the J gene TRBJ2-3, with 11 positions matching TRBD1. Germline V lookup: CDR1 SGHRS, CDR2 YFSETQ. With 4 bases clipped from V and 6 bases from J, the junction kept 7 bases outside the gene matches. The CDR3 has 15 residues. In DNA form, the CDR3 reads TGCGCCAGCAGCCAGGGGACAGGGGGTACGGATACGCAGTATTTT. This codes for CASSQGTGGTDTQYF.

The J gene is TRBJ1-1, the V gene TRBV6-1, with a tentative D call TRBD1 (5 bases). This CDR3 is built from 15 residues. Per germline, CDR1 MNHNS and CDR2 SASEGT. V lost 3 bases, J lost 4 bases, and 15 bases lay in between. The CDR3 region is CASSDRGYGATEAFF. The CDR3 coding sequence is TGTGCCAGCAGTGACCGGGGGTACGGGGCCACTGAAGCTTTCTTT.

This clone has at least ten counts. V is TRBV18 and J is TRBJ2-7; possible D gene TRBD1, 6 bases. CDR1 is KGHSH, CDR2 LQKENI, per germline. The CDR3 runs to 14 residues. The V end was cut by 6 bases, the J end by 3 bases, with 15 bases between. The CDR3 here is CASSNQGRGYEQYV. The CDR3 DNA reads TGTGCCAGCTCCAACCAGGGGCGCGGCTACGAGCAGTACGTC.

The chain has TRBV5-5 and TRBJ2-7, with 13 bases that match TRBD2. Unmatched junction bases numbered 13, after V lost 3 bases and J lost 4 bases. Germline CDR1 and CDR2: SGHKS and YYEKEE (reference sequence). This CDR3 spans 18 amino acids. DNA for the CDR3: TGTGCCAGCAGCTCCTCCCCGGCGGGACTAGCGGGGTTATACGAGCAGTACGTC. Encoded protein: CASSSSPAGLAGLYEQYV.

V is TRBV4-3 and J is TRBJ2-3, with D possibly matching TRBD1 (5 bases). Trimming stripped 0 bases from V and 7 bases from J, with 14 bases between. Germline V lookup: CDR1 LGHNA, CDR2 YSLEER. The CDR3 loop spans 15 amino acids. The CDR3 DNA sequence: TGCGCCAGCAGCCAAGACGGCAGGGCCGGTTATACGCAGTATTTT. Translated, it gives CASSQDGRAGYTQYF.

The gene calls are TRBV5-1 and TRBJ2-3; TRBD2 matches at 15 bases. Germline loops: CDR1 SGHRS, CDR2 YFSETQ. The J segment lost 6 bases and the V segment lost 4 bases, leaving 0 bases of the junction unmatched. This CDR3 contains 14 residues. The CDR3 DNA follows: TGCGCCAGCAGCGGACTAGCGGGGGGGGATACGCAGTATTTT. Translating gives CASSGLAGGDTQYF.

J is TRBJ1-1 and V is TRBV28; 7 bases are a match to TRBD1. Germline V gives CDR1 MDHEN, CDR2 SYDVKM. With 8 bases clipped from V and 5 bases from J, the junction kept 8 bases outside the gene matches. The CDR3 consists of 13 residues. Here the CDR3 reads CASGPTGVTEAFF. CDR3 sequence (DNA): TGTGCCAGCGGGCCAACAGGGGTTACTGAAGCTTTCTTT. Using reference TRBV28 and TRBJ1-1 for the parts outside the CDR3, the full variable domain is DVKVTQSSRYLVKRTGEKVFLECVQDMDHENMFWYRQDPGLGLRLIYFSYDVKMKEKGDIPEGYSVSREKKERFSLILESASTNQTSMYLCASGPTGVTEAFFGQGTRLTVV.

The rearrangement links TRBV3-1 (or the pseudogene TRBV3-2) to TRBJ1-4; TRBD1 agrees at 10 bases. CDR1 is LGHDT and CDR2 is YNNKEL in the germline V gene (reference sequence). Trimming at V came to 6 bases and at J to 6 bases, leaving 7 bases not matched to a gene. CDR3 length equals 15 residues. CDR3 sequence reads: CASRPPGQGYEKLFF. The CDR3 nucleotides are TGTGCCAGCAGACCTCCGGGACAGGGGTATGAAAAACTGTTTTTT.

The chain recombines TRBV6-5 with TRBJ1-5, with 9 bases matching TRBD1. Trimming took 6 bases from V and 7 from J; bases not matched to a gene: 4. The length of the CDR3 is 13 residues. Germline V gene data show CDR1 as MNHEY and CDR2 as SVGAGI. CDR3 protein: CASSDRGNQPQHF. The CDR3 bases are TGTGCCAGCAGCGACAGGGGGAACCAGCCCCAGCATTTT.

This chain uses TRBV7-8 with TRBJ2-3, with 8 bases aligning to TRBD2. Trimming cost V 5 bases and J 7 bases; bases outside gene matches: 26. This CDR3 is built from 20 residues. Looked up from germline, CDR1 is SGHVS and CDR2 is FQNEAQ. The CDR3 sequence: CASSPAFGVAGGRVPNTQYF. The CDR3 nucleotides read TGTGCCAGCAGCCCCGCCTTCGGGGTGGCGGGGGGACGCGTTCCAAATACGCAGTATTTT. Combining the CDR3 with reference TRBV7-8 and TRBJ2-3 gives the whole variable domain GAGVSQSPRYKVAKRGQDVALRCDPISGHVSLFWYQQALGQGPEFLTYFQNEAQLDKSGLPSDRFFAERPEGSVSTLKIQRTQQEDSAVYLCASSPAFGVAGGRVPNTQYFGPGTRLTVL.

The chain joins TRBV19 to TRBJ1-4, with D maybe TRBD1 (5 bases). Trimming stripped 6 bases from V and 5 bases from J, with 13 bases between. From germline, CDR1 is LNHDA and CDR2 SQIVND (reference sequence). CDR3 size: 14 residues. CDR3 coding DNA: TGTGCCAGTAGAGGCAGGGCGGGAAATGAAAAACTGTTTTTT. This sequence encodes CASRGRAGNEKLFF. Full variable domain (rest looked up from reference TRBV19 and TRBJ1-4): DGGITQSPKYLFRKEGQNVTLSCEQNLNHDAMYWYRQDPGQGLRLIYYSQIVNDFQKGDIAEGYSVSREKKESFPLTVTSAQKNPTAFYLCASRGRAGNEKLFFGSGTQLSVL.